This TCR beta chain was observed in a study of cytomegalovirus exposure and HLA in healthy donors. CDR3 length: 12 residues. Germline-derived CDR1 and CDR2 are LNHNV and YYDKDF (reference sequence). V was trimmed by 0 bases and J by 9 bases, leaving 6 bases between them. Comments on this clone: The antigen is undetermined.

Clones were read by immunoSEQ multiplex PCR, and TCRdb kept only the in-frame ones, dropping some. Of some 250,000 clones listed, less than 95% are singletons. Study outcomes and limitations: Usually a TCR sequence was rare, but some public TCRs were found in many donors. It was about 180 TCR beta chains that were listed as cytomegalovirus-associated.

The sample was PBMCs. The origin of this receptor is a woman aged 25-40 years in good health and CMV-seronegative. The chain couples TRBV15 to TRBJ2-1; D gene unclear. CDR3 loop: CATSRDVSEQFF. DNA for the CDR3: TGTGCCACCAGCAGAGATGTGAGTGAGCAGTTCTTC.